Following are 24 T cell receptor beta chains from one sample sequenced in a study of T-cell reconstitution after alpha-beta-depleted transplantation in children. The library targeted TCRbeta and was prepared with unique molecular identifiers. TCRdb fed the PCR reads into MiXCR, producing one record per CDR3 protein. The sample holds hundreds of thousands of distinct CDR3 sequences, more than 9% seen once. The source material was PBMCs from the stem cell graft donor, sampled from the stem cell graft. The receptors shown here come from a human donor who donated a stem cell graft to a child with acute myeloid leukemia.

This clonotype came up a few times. CDR3 sequence reads: CASSSQMDYYNEQFF. The DNA of the CDR3 is TGTGCCAGCAGTTCCCAAATGGACTACTACAATGAGCAGTTCTTC. The chain recombines TRBV27 with TRBJ2-1; TRBD2 might be the D (6 bases). CDR1 and CDR2 from the germline V gene are MNHEY and SMNVEV (reference sequence). V lost 4 bases and J 3 bases, leaving 13 bases between the germline ends. This CDR3 is built from 15 residues.

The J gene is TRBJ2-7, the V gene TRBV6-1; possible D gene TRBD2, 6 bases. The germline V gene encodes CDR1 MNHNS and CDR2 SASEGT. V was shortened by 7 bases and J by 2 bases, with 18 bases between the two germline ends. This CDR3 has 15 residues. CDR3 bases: TGTGCCAGCACCCCAGGCGAGCGGGTAACCTACGAGCAGTACTTC. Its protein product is CASTPGERVTYEQYF.

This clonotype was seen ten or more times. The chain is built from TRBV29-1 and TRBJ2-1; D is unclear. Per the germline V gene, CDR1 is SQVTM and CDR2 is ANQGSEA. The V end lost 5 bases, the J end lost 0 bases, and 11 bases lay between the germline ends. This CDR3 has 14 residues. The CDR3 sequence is CSVRTPSSYNEQFF. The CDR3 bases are TGCAGCGTTCGGACGCCGAGCTCCTACAATGAGCAGTTCTTC.

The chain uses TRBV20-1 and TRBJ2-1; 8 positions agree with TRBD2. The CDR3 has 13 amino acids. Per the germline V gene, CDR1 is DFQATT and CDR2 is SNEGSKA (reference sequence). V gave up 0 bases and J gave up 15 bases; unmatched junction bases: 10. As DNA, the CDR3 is TGCAGTGCTAGAGATCTAGGGGCGGGAGGTGCGTTCTTC. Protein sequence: CSARDLGAGGAFF.

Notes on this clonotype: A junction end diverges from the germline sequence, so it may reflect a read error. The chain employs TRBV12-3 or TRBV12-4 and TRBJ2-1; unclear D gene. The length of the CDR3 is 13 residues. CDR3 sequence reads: CASTLSSYNEQFF. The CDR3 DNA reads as TGTGCCAGCACTTTAAGCTCCTACAATGAGCAGTTCTTC.

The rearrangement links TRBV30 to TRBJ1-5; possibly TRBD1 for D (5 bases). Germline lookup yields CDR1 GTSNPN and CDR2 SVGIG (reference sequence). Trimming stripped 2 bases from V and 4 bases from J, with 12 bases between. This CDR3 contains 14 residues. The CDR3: CAWSPRQKNQPQHF. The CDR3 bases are TGTGCCTGGAGTCCCCGACAGAAGAATCAGCCCCAGCATTTT.

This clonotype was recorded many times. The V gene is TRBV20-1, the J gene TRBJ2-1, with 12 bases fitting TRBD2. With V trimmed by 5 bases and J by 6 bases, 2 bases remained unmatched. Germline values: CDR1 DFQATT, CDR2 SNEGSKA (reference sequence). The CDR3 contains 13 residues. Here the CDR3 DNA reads TGCAGTGCTCCGACTAGCGGGAGCAATGAGCAGTTCTTC. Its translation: CSAPTSGSNEQFF.

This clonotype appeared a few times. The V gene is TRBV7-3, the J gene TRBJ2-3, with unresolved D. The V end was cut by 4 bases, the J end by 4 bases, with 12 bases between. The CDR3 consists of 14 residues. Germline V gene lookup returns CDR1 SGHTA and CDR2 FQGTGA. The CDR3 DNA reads TGTGCCAGCAGCTCATCCAGTGGCGCAGATACGCAGTATTTT. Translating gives CASSSSSGADTQYF.

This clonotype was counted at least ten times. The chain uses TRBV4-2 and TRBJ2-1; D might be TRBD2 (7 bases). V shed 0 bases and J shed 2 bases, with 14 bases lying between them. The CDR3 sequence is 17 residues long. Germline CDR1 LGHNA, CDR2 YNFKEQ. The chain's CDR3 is CASSQDLGGPPYNEQFF. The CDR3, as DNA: TGTGCCAGCAGCCAAGACCTGGGGGGGCCCCCCTACAATGAGCAGTTCTTC.

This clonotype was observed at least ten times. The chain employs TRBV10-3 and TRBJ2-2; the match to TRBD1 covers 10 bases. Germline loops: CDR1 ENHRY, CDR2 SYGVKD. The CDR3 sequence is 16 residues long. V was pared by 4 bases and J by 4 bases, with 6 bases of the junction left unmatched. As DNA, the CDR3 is TGTGCCATCAGTGCCCTGGGACAGGGGAGCACCGGGGAGCTGTTTTTT. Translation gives CAISALGQGSTGELFF.

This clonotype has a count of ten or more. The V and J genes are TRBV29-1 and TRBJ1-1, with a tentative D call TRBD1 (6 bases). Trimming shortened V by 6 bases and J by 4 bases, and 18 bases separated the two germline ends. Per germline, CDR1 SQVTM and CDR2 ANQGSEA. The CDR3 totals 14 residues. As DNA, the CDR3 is TGCAGCGTCGGAGGGGGATTTAAGGGCACTGAAGCTTTCTTT. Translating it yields CSVGGGFKGTEAFF.

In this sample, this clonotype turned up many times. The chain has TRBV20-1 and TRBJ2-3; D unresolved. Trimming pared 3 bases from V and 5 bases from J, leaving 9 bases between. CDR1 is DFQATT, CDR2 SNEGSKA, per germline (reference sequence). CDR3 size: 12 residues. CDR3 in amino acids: CSASRYGDTQYF. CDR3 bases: TGCAGTGCTAGCCGCTACGGAGATACGCAGTATTTT.

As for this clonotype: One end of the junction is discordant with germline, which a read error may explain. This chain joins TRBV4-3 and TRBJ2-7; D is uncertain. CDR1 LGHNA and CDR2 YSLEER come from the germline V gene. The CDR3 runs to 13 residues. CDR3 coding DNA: TGCGCCAGCAGCCAAGATCGAGAGAATCCTATCGTCTTC. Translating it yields CASSQDRENPIVF.

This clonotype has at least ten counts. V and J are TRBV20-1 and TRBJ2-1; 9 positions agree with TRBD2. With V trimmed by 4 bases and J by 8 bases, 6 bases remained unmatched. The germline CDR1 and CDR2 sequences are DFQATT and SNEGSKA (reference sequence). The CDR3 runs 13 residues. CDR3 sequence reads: CSAISGSGYEQFF. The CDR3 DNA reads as TGCAGTGCTATTAGCGGGAGTGGGTATGAGCAGTTCTTC.

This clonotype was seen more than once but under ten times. The CDR3 nucleotides are TGTGCCAGCAGCCATAGCGGGTTCGCGAACACCGGGGAGCTGTTTTTT. Translating gives CASSHSGFANTGELFF. The chain carries TRBV12-3 or TRBV12-4 and TRBJ2-2; 7 bases line up with TRBD2. The junction had 7 bases not matched to a gene; V was cut back by 6 bases and J by 0 bases. The CDR3 is made up of 16 amino acids.

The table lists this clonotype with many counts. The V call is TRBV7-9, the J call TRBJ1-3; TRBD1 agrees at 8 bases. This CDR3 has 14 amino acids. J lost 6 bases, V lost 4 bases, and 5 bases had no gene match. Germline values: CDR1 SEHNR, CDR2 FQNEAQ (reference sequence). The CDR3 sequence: CASSSSGGENTIYF. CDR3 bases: TGTGCCAGCAGCTCCTCAGGGGGCGAAAACACCATATATTTT. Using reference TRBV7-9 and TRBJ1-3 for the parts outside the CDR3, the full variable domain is DTGVSQNPRHKITKRGQNVTFRCDPISEHNRLYWYRQTLGQGPEFLTYFQNEAQLEKSRLLSDRFSAERPKGSFSTLEIQRTEQGDSAMYLCASSSSGGENTIYFGEGSWLTVV.

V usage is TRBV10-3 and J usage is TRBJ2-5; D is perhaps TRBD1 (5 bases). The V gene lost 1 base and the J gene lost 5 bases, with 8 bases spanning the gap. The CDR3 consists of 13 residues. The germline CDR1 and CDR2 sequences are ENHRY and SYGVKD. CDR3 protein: CAISELGPETQYF. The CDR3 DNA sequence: TGTGCCATCAGTGAGTTGGGGCCCGAGACCCAGTACTTC.

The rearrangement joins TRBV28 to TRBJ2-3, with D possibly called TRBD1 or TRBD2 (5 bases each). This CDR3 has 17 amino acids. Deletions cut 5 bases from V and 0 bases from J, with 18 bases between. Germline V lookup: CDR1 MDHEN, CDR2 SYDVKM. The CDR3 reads CASSDLGERASTDTQYF. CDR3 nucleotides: TGTGCCAGCAGTGACCTGGGGGAGAGGGCTAGCACAGATACGCAGTATTTT. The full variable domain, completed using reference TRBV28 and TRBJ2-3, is DVKVTQSSRYLVKRTGEKVFLECVQDMDHENMFWYRQDPGLGLRLIYFSYDVKMKEKGDIPEGYSVSREKKERFSLILESASTNQTSMYLCASSDLGERASTDTQYFGPGTRLTVL.

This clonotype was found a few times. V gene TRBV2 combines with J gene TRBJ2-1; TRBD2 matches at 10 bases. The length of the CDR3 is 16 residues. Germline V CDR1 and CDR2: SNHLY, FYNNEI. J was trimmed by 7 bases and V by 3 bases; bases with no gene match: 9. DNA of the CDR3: TGTGCCAGCAGTGAGGAGCGGGGGGGATTCGGGAATGAGCAGTTCTTC. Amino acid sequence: CASSEERGGFGNEQFF. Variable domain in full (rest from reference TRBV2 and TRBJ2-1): EPEVTQTPSHQVTQMGQEVILRCVPISNHLYFYWYRQILGQKVEFLVSFYNNEISEKSEIFDDQFSVERPDGSNFTLKIRSTKLEDSAMYFCASSEERGGFGNEQFFGPGTRLTVL.

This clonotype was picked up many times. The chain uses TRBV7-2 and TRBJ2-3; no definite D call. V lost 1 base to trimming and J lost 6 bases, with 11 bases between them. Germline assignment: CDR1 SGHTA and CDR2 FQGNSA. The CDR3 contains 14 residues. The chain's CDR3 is CASSLGLIQDTQYF. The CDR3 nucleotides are TGTGCCAGCAGCTTAGGGTTGATCCAGGATACGCAGTATTTT.

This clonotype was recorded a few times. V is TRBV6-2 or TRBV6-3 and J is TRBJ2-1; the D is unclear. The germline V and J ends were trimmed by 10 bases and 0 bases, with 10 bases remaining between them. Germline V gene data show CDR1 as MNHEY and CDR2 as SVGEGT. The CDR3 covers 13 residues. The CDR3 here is CATDEGSYNEQFF. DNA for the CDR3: TGTGCCACCGACGAAGGCTCCTACAATGAGCAGTTCTTC.

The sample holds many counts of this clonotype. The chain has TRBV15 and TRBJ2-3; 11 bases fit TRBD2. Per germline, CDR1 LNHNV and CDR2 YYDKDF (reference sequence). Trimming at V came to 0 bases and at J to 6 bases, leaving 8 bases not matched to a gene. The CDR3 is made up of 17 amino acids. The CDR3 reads CATSRDRGLADRDTQYF. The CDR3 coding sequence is TGTGCCACCAGCAGAGATCGGGGACTAGCGGACCGTGATACGCAGTATTTT.

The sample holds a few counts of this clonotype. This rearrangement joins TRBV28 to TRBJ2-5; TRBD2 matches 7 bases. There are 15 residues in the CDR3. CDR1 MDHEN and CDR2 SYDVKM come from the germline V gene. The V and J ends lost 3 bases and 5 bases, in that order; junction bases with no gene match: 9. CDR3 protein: CASSLWGEGSETQYF. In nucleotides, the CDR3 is TGTGCCAGCAGTTTGTGGGGGGAGGGCAGTGAGACCCAGTACTTC.

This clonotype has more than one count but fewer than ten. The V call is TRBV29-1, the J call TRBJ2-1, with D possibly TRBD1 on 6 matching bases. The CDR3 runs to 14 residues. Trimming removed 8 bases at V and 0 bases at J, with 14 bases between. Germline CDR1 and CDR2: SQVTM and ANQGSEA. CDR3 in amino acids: CSSQGSSSYNEQFF. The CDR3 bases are TGCAGCTCGCAGGGGTCCAGCTCCTACAATGAGCAGTTCTTC.